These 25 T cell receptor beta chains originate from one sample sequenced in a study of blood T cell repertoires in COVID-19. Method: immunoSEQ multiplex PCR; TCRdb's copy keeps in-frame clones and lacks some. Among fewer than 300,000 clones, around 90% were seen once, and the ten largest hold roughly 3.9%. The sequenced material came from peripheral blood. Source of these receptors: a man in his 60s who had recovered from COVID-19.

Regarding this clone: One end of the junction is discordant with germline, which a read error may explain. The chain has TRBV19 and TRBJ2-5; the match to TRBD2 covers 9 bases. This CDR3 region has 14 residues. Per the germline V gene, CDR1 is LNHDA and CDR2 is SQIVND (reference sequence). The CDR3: CASRNAASGVRWNF. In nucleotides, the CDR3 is TGTGCCAGTCGTAATGCGGCTAGCGGGGTGAGGTGGAACTTC.

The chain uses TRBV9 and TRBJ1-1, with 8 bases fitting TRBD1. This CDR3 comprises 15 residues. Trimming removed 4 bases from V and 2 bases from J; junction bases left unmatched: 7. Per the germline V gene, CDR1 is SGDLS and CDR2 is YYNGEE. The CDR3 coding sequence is TGTGCCAGCAGCCTAGAGGACAGGGAAAACACTGAAGCTTTCTTT. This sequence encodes CASSLEDRENTEAFF.

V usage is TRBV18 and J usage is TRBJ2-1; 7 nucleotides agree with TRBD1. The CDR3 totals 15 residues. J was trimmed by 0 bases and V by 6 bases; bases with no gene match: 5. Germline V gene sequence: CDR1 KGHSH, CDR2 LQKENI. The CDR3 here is CASSQGVSSYNEQFF. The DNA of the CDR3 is TGTGCCAGCTCCCAGGGGGTAAGCTCCTACAATGAGCAGTTCTTC.

CDR3 sequence reads: CASSGNRGRRTEAFF. The CDR3, as DNA: TGCGCCAGCAGCGGGAACAGGGGGCGAAGGACTGAAGCTTTCTTT. V is TRBV5-1 and J is TRBJ1-1, with 9 bases fitting TRBD1. CDR3 length: 15 residues. The junction had 9 bases not matched to a gene; V was cut back by 4 bases and J by 5 bases. Germline CDR1 and CDR2: SGHRS and YFSETQ.

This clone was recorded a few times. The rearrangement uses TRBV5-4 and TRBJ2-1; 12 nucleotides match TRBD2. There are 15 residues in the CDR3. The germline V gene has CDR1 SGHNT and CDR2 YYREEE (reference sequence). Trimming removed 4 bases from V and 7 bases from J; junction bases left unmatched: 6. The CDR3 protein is CASSNLAGGLNEQFF. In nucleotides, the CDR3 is TGTGCCAGCAGCAATCTAGCGGGGGGGCTAAATGAGCAGTTCTTC.

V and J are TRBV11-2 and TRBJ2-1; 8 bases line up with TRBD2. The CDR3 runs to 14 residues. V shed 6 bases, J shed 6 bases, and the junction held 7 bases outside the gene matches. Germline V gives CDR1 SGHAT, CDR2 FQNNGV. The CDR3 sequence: CASRPGLVPNEQFF. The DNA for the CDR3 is TGTGCCAGCAGACCGGGACTAGTCCCCAATGAGCAGTTCTTC.

CDR3 bases: TGTGCCAGCAGCTTAGAACTAGCGGGGGGATGGTACGAGCAGTACTTC. It is translated as CASSLELAGGWYEQYF. The V call is TRBV11-2, the J call TRBJ2-7; 12 nucleotides align to TRBD2. V lost 0 bases to trimming and J lost 4 bases; unmatched junction nucleotides: 4. CDR3 length: 16 amino acids. The germline V gene has CDR1 SGHAT and CDR2 FQNNGV.

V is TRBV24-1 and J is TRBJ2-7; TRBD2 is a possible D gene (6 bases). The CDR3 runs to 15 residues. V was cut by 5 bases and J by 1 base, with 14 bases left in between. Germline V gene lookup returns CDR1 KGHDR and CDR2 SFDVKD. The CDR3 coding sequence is TGTGCCACCAGTGCGGCGCGGGGAGCTTCCTACGAGCAGTACTTC. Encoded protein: CATSAARGASYEQYF.

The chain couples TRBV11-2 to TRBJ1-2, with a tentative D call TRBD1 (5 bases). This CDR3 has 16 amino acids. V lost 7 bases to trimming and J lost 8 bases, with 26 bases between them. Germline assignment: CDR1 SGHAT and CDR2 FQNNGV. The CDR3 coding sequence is TGTGCCAGCAATCGATTCGAGGCGTCGGGGGTTAGGGGCTACACCTTC. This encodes CASNRFEASGVRGYTF.

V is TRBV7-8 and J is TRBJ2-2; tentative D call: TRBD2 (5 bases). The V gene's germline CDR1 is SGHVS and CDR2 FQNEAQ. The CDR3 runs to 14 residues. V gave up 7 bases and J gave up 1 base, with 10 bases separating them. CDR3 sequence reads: CASTGRVNTGELFF. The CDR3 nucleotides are TGTGCCAGCACTGGGCGGGTGAACACCGGGGAGCTGTTTTTT.

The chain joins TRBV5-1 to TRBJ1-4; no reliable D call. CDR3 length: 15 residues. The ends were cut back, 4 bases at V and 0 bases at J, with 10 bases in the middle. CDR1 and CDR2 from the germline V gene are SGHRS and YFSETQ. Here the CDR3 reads CASSGGLATNEKLFF. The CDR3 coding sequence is TGCGCCAGCAGCGGCGGGCTAGCAACTAATGAAAAACTGTTTTTT. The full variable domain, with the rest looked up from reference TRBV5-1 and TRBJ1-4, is KAGVTQTPRYLIKTRGQQVTLSCSPISGHRSVSWYQQTPGQGLQFLFEYFSETQRNKGNFPGRFSGRQFSNSRSEMNVSTLELGDSALYLCASSGGLATNEKLFFGSGTQLSVL.

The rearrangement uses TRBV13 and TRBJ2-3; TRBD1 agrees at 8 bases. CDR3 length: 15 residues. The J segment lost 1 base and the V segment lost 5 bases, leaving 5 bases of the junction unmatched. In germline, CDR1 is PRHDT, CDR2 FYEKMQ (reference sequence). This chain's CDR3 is CASSPGGTGTDTQYF. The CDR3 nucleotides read TGTGCCAGCAGCCCAGGGGGCACCGGCACAGATACGCAGTATTTT.

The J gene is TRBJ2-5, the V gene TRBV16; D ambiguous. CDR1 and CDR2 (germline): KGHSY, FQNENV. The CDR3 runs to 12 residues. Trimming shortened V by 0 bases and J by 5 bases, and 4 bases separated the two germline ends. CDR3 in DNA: TGTGCCAGCAGCCAATCCGGGGAGACCCAGTACTTC. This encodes CASSQSGETQYF.

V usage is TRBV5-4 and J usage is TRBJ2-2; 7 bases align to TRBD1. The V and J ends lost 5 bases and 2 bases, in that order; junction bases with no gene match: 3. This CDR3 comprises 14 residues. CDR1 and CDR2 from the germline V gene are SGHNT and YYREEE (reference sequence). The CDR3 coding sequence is TGTGCCAGCAGTGGGACAGTAAACACCGGGGAGCTGTTTTTT. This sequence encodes CASSGTVNTGELFF.

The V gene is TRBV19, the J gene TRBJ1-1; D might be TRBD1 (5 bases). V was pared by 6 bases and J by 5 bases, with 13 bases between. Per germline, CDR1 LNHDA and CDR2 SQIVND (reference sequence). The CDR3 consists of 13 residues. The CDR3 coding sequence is TGTGCCAGTAGCGGGACTCCGTGGACTGAAGCTTTCTTT. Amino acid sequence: CASSGTPWTEAFF.

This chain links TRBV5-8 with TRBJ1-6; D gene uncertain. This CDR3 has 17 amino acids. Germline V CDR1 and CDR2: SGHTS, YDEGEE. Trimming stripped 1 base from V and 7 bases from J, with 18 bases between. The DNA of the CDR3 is TGTGCCAGCAGCTTGTTTGTTCGCTACCGGGAGAATTCACCCCTCCACTTT. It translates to CASSLFVRYRENSPLHF.

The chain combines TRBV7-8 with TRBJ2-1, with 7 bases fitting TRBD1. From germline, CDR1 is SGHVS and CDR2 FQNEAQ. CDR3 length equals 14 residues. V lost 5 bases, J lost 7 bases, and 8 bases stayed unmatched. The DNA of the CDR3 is TGTGCCAGCAGCCTACGGACAGGCGGGAATGAGCAGTTCTTC. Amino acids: CASSLRTGGNEQFF.

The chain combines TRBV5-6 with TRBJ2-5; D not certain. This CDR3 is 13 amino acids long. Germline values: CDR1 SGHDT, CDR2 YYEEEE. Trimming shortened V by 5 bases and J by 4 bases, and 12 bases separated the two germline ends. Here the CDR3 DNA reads TGTGCCAGCAGTACGGGTCCTACAGAGACCCAGTACTTC. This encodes CASSTGPTETQYF. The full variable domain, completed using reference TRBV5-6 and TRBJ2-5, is DAGVTQSPTHLIKTRGQQVTLRCSPKSGHDTVSWYQQALGQGPQFIFQYYEEEERQRGNFPDRFSGHQFPNYSSELNVNALLLGDSALYLCASSTGPTETQYFGPGTRLLVL.

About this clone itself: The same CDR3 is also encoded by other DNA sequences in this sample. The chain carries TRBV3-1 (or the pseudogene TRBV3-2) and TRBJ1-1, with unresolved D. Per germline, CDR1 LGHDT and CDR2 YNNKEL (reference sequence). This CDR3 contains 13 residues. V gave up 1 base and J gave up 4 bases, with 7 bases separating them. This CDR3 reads CASSQGGGTEAFF. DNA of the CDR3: TGTGCCAGCAGCCAAGGGGGAGGCACTGAAGCTTTCTTT.

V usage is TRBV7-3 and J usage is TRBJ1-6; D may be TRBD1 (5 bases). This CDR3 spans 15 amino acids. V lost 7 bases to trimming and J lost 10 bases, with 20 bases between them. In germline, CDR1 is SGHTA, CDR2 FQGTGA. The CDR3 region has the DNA TGTGCCAGCACCCAGGAGGGGCAGGGCAAATCACCCCTCCACTTT. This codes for CASTQEGQGKSPLHF.

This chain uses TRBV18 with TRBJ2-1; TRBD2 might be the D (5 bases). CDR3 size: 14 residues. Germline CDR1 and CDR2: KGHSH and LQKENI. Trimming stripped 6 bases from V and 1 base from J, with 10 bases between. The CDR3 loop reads CASSSLASYNEQFF. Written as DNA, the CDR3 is TGTGCCAGCTCGTCTCTAGCATCCTACAATGAGCAGTTCTTC.

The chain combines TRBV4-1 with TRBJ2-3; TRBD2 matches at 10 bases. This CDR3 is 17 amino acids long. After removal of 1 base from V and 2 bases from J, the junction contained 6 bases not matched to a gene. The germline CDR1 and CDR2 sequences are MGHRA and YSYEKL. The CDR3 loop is CASSQGTSGAFTDTQYF. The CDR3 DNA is TGCGCCAGCAGCCAAGGAACTAGCGGGGCTTTCACAGATACGCAGTATTTT.

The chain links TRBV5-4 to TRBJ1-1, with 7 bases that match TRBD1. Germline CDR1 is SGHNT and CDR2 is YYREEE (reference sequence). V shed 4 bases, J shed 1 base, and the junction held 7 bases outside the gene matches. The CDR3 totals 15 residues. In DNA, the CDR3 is TGTGCCAGCAGCCTAAAAGGGACAGCGAACACTGAAGCTTTCTTT. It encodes CASSLKGTANTEAFF.

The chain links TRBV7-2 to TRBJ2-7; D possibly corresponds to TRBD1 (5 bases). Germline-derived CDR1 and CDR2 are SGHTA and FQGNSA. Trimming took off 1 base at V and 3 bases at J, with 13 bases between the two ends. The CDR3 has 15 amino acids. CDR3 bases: TGTGCCAGCAGCTTAGGGTGGCAGGGTAACTACGAGCAGTACTTC. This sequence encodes CASSLGWQGNYEQYF.

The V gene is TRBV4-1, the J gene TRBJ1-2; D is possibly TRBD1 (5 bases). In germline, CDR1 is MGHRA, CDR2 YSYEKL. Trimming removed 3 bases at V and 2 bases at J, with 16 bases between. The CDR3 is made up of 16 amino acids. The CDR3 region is CASSQPIGGGNYGYTF. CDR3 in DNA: TGCGCCAGCAGCCAGCCTATCGGGGGAGGGAACTATGGCTACACCTTC.